This T cell receptor beta chain came from a study of T cells after yellow fever vaccination. Whole-study findings and limits: Clones from primary vaccination mostly reappeared after the booster (roughly 97% CD4, 88% CD8). Weaker in magnitude, the secondary response showed a faster peak on day 5 versus 15.

The TCR cDNA carried a universal primer site and UMIs from 5'RACE template switching. TCRdb re-derived calls from the 5' RACE reads in MiXCR, one entry per CDR3 protein. This table has about 300,000 distinct CDR3 sequences, around 9.3% appearing once. This clonotype has more than one count but fewer than ten. No antigen is known for it. The CDR3 runs 13 residues. Per the germline V gene, CDR1 is DFQATT and CDR2 is SNEGSKA (reference sequence). V lost 6 bases to trimming and J lost 6 bases; unmatched junction nucleotides: 9. The specimen was CD4+ T cells sorted from PBMCs, collected 5 days after the yellow fever booster vaccination. This TCR came from a young man who received the YFV17D yellow fever vaccine. The chain carries TRBV20-1 and TRBJ2-5; 8 positions match TRBD1. CDR3 in DNA: TGCAGTGCACCCGGGACAGGTGGGAAGACCCAGTACTTC. This codes for CSAPGTGGKTQYF.